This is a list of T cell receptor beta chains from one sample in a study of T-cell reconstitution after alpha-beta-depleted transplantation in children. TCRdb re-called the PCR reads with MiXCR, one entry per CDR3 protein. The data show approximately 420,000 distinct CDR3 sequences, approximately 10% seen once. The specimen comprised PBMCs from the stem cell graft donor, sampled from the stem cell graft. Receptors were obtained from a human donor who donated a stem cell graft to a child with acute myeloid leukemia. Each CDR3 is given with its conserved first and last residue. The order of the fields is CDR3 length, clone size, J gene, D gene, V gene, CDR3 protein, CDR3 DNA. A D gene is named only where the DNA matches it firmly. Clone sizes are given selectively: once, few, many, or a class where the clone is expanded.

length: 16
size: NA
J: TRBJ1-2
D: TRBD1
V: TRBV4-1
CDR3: CASSQGGGRDLYGYTF
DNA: TGCGCCAGCAGCCAAGGAGGGGGCAGGGACCTCTATGGCTACACCTTC

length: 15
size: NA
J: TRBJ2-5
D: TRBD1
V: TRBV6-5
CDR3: CASSYRDSFQETQYF
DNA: TGTGCCAGCAGTTACCGGGACAGTTTCCAAGAGACCCAGTACTTC

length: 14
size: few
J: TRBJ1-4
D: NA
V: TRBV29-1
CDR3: CSVGGDKAREKLFF
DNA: TGCAGCGTTGGGGGGGACAAAGCGCGTGAAAAACTGTTTTTT

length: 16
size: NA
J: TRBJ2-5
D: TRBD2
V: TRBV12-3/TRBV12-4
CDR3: CASSHTSGGGQETQYF
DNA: TGTGCCAGCAGCCATACTAGCGGGGGGGGCCAAGAGACCCAGTACTTC

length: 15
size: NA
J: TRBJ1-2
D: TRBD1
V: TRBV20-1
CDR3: CSASPPRTGLYGYTF
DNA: TGCAGTGCTAGTCCGCCCCGGACAGGACTTTATGGCTACACCTTC

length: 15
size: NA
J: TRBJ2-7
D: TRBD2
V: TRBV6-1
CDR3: CASSTRLAGGNEQYF
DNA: TGTGCCAGCAGCACGAGACTAGCGGGAGGGAACGAGCAGTACTTC

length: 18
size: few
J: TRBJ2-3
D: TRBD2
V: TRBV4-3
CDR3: CASSQGLAGGNGTDTQYF
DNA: TGCGCCAGCAGCCAGGGACTAGCGGGAGGAAATGGCACAGATACGCAGTATTTT

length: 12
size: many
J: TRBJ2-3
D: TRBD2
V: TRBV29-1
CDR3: CSVGQGGDTQYF
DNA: TGCAGCGTTGGCCAGGGAGGGGATACGCAGTATTTT

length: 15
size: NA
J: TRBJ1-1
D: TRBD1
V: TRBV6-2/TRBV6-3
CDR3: CASSYSQDRRTEAFF
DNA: TGTGCCAGCAGTTACTCACAGGACAGGAGGACTGAAGCTTTCTTT

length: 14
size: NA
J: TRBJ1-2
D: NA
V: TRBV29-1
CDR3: CSVEVQGKVEGYTF
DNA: TGCAGCGTTGAAGTACAGGGAAAGGTAGAAGGCTACACCTTC

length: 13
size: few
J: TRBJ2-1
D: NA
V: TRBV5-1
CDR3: CASSPDLSNEQFF
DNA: TGCGCCAGCAGTCCGGACCTTTCCAATGAGCAGTTCTTC

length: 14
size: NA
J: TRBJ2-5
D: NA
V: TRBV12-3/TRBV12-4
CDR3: CASSLRQHQETQYF
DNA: TGTGCCAGCAGTTTGAGGCAGCACCAAGAGACCCAGTACTTC

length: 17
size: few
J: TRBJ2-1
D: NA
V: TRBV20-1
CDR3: CSARDRVGASSYNEQFF
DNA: TGCAGTGCTAGAGACCGCGTGGGGGCAAGCTCCTACAATGAGCAGTTCTTC

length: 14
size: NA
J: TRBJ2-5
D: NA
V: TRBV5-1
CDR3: CASSTEGGGETQYF
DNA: TGCGCCAGCTCCACGGAGGGTGGAGGGGAGACCCAGTACTTC

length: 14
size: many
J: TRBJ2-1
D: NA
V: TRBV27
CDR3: CASSQGGRIDEQFF
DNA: TGTGCCAGCAGCCAAGGGGGGAGGATCGATGAGCAGTTCTTC

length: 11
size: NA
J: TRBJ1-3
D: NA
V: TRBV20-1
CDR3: CSALRDHTIYF
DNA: TGCAGTGCTTTGCGGGATCACACCATATATTTT

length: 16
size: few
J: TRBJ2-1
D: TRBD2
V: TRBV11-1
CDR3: CASSPRAASGSLEQFF
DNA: TGTGCCAGCAGCCCAAGGGCGGCTAGCGGGAGTCTTGAGCAGTTCTTC

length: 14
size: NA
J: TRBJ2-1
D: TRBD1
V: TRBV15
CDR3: CATSKKTGGNEQFF
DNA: TGTGCCACCAGCAAAAAGACAGGGGGGAATGAGCAGTTCTTC

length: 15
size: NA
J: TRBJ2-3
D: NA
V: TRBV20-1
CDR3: CSAREPRGGTDTQYF
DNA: TGCAGTGCTAGAGAGCCCCGAGGGGGCACAGATACGCAGTATTTT

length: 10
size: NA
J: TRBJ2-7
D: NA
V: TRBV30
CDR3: CAGGGDEQYF
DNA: TGTGCCGGCGGAGGGGATGAGCAGTACTTC